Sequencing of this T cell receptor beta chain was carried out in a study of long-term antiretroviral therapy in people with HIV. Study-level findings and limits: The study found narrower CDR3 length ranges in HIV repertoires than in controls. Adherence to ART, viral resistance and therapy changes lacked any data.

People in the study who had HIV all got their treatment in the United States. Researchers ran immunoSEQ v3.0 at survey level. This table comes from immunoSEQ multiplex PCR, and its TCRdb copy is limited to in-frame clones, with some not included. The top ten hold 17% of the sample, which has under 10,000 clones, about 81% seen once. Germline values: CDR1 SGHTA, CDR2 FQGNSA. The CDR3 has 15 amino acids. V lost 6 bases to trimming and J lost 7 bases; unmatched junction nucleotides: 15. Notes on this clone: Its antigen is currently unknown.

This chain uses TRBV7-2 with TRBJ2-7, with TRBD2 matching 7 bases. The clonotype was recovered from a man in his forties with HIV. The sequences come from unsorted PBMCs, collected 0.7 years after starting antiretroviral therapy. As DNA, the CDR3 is TGTGCCAGCAGAGGAGCTGGCGGACTAGGAAGGGAGCAGTACTTC. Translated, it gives CASRGAGGLGREQYF.